One and the same sample provided the 27 T cell receptor beta chains below, sequenced in a study of CD8 T cells in Susac syndrome (dated by TCRdb to between 2019 and 2020). The library was made by the immunoSEQ multiplex PCR assay. RNA was extracted using the RNeasy kit, and about 0.45 to 1 ug of the RNA was reverse transcribed with random hexamers. TCRdb passed the public sequencing reads through fastp at Q25 and MiXCR, retaining productive beta sequences. Every CDR3 protein is listed once, alongside the most common genes and DNA of its rows. A total of about 130,000 distinct CDR3 sequences appear in this sample, just under 95% of them only once. The ten largest clones represent roughly 0.08% of the sample. Sequenced sample: CD4+ T cells from PBMCs. The receptors here all came from a human donor in good health.

This chain links TRBV4-3 with TRBJ2-7; D remains ambiguous. V lost 0 bases and J lost 2, with 11 bases in between. Germline V gene lookup returns CDR1 LGHNA and CDR2 YSLEER. The CDR3 is 15 residues long. The CDR3: CASSQDNTLAYEQYF. CDR3 bases: TGCGCCAGCAGCCAAGATAACACCTTAGCCTACGAGCAGTACTTC.

This chain joins TRBV30 and TRBJ2-5; 9 bases are a match to TRBD2. V lost 3 bases and J lost 2; bases outside the gene matches: 4. The germline gives CDR1 GTSNPN, CDR2 SVGIG (reference sequence). The CDR3 has 14 amino acids. CDR3 sequence: CAWSVLAGQETQYF. The CDR3, as DNA: TGTGCCTGGAGCGTCCTAGCGGGACAAGAGACCCAGTACTTC. Based on the CDR3 plus reference TRBV30 and TRBJ2-5, the full variable domain is SQTIHQWPATLVQPVGSPLSLECTVEGTSNPNLYWYRQAAGRGLQLLFYSVGIGQISSEVPQNLSASRPQDRQFILSSKKLLLSDSGFYLCAWSVLAGQETQYFGPGTRLLVL.

The chain combines TRBV7-2 with TRBJ2-7; tentatively, D is TRBD1 or TRBD2 (5 bases each). CDR1 is SGHTA, CDR2 FQGNSA, per germline. The CDR3 has 14 residues. The V gene lost 7 bases and the J gene lost 2 bases, with 15 bases spanning the gap. The CDR3: CASTFRGDPYEQYF. The CDR3 DNA reads TGTGCCAGCACCTTTAGGGGAGACCCCTACGAGCAGTACTTC.

The chain carries TRBV29-1 and TRBJ2-1; TRBD2 matches 10 bases. Per the germline V gene, CDR1 is SQVTM and CDR2 is ANQGSEA. The ends lost 2 bases at V and 0 bases at J; junction bases unmatched: 1. The CDR3 runs 15 residues. The chain's CDR3 is CSVETSGASYNEQFF. DNA for the CDR3: TGCAGCGTTGAAACTAGCGGGGCCTCCTACAATGAGCAGTTCTTC.

The chain couples TRBV20-1 to TRBJ1-1; no clear D. V was cut by 5 bases and J by 4 bases, with 14 bases left in between. CDR1 and CDR2 from the germline V gene are DFQATT and SNEGSKA (reference sequence). This CDR3 comprises 13 residues. The DNA of the CDR3 is TGCAGTGCTCCCAGGCCCTGGCTCACTGAAGCTTTCTTT. The encoded protein is CSAPRPWLTEAFF.

J is TRBJ2-1 and V is TRBV2; TRBD1 is a possible D gene (5 bases). Trimming cost V 3 bases and J 5 bases, with 23 bases left between them. CDR3 length equals 18 residues. The V gene's germline CDR1 is SNHLY and CDR2 FYNNEI. CDR3 protein: CASSESIPRRVGHNEQFF. For the CDR3, the DNA is TGTGCCAGCAGTGAGTCAATTCCGCGCAGGGTAGGACACAATGAGCAGTTCTTC.

This chain connects TRBV2 to TRBJ2-1; 8 bases map to TRBD2. Losses at the gene ends were 5 bases for V and 4 bases for J; bases not matched to a gene: 16. The germline gives CDR1 SNHLY, CDR2 FYNNEI. This CDR3 contains 18 residues. The CDR3 DNA is TGTGCCAGCAGTCGCGGGGGGACTCCCACATACCCTTACAATGAGCAGTTCTTC. Encoded protein: CASSRGGTPTYPYNEQFF.

The CDR3 DNA reads as TGTGCCAGCAGTGGGAGACAGGGTTGGGGGACTGAAGCTTTCTTT. Protein sequence: CASSGRQGWGTEAFF. The chain is built from TRBV2 and TRBJ1-1, with 7 bases lining up with TRBD1. The CDR3 covers 15 residues. The V gene's germline CDR1 is SNHLY and CDR2 FYNNEI. Trimming cost V 4 bases and J 5 bases; bases outside gene matches: 10. The variable domain in full, completed from reference TRBV2 and TRBJ1-1, reads EPEVTQTPSHQVTQMGQEVILRCVPISNHLYFYWYRQILGQKVEFLVSFYNNEISEKSEIFDDQFSVERPDGSNFTLKIRSTKLEDSAMYFCASSGRQGWGTEAFFGQGTRLTVV.

The rearrangement joins TRBV29-1 to TRBJ2-5; D might be TRBD1 or TRBD2, each matching 5 bases. The germline V gene has CDR1 SQVTM and CDR2 ANQGSEA. V was pared by 6 bases and J by 2 bases, with 10 bases between. The CDR3 contains 12 residues. The CDR3 is CSVWDAQETQYF. Written as DNA, the CDR3 is TGCAGCGTATGGGACGCACAAGAGACCCAGTACTTC.

This chain uses TRBV29-1 with TRBJ2-1, with TRBD2 matching over 12 bases. The CDR3 length is 16 residues. CDR1 and CDR2 from the germline V gene are SQVTM and ANQGSEA. J was trimmed by 2 bases and V by 4 bases; bases with no gene match: 6. The CDR3: CSVAQTSGRTYNEQFF. The CDR3 DNA reads TGCAGCGTTGCCCAGACTAGCGGGAGAACCTACAATGAGCAGTTCTTC.

The chain joins TRBV14 to TRBJ2-2; D is tentatively TRBD1 or TRBD2 (6 bases each). The CDR3 runs to 18 residues. Trimming took 1 base from V and 2 from J, leaving 17 bases between them. Germline V CDR1 and CDR2: SGHDN, FVKESK. In DNA form, the CDR3 reads TGTGCCAGCAGCCAAGGGGCTAAACAGGGAGGTAACACCGGGGAGCTGTTTTTT. This gives the protein CASSQGAKQGGNTGELFF.

V is TRBV5-1 and J is TRBJ1-1, with D possibly TRBD1 on 5 matching bases. V was shortened by 4 bases and J by 0 bases, with 13 bases between the two germline ends. Germline V gene sequence: CDR1 SGHRS, CDR2 YFSETQ. The CDR3 totals 15 residues. The CDR3 protein is CASSGGSGLNTEAFF. For the CDR3, the DNA is TGCGCCAGCAGCGGGGGTTCGGGGTTGAACACTGAAGCTTTCTTT.

Remarks on this clonotype: The junction and the germline gene differ at one end; a read error may be behind it. The chain links TRBV12-3 or TRBV12-4 to TRBJ2-4; 7 bases align to TRBD1. The CDR3 length is 11 residues. CDR3 nucleotide sequence: TGTGCCAGCAGTTTCCGGGACAGTCAACTCTTC. Encoded protein: CASSFRDSQLF.

This clonotype showed up just a few times. V usage is TRBV6-6 and J usage is TRBJ2-7; a weak D match, TRBD1 (5 bases). There are 13 residues in the CDR3. Trimming pared 5 bases from V and 2 bases from J, leaving 10 bases between. In germline, CDR1 is MNHNY, CDR2 SVGAGI (reference sequence). In DNA, the CDR3 is TGTGCCAGCAGTCTAGGGGTGACCTACGAGCAGTACTTC. Amino acid sequence: CASSLGVTYEQYF.

The chain employs TRBV18 and TRBJ2-7; D unresolved. CDR3 length equals 13 residues. Germline V lookup: CDR1 KGHSH, CDR2 LQKENI. V was shortened by 3 bases and J by 1 base, with 7 bases between the two germline ends. The CDR3 here is CASSPDVSYEQYF. In nucleotides, the CDR3 is TGTGCCAGCTCACCTGACGTGTCCTACGAGCAGTACTTC.

The chain combines TRBV6-4 with TRBJ1-1; TRBD1 might be the D (6 bases). Trimming took off 6 bases at V and 8 bases at J, with 16 bases between the two ends. The CDR3 sequence is 13 residues long. Per the germline V gene, CDR1 is MRHNA and CDR2 is SNTAGT. The CDR3 nucleotides are TGTGCCAGCAGCCGACAGGAGGGGAGGGAAGCTTTCTTT. It yields the protein CASSRQEGREAFF.

The V gene is TRBV29-1, the J gene TRBJ2-1; TRBD2 aligns across 8 bases. Germline CDR1 SQVTM, CDR2 ANQGSEA. Trimming cost V 7 bases and J 6 bases; bases outside gene matches: 5. The CDR3 extends over 12 amino acids. The CDR3 spells CSGGLVFNEQFF. CDR3 DNA: TGCAGCGGGGGACTAGTGTTCAATGAGCAGTTCTTC.

The rearrangement links TRBV6-1 to TRBJ2-6; D is possibly TRBD1 or TRBD2 (5 bases each). CDR1 MNHNS and CDR2 SASEGT come from the germline V gene. This CDR3 is built from 20 residues. V was pared by 0 bases and J by 3 bases, with 21 bases between. The CDR3 DNA is TGTGCCAGCAGTGAAGCCTCGGGACGGACCTCTTTTGATGGGGCCAACGTCCTGACTTTC. This translates into CASSEASGRTSFDGANVLTF.

The rearrangement joins TRBV6-5 to TRBJ2-1; D not resolved. V lost 0 bases and J lost 6, with 9 bases in between. In germline, CDR1 is MNHEY, CDR2 SVGAGI. This CDR3 region has 14 residues. This CDR3 reads CASSYSGFFNEQFF. The CDR3 coding sequence is TGTGCCAGCAGTTACTCGGGATTTTTCAATGAGCAGTTCTTC.

The chain combines TRBV7-2 with TRBJ1-1; the D gene is possibly TRBD1 (5 bases). The CDR3 is 16 amino acids. CDR1 and CDR2 (germline): SGHTA, FQGNSA. The V end was cut by 1 base, the J end by 4 bases, with 16 bases between. Written as DNA, the CDR3 is TGTGCCAGCAGCTTAGGACAGTTAGGAGCGAGCACTGAAGCTTTCTTT. Protein sequence: CASSLGQLGASTEAFF.

The chain carries TRBV30 and TRBJ2-5; D remains unclear. There are 15 residues in the CDR3. Germline CDR1 reads GTSNPN; CDR2 reads SVGIG (reference sequence). V lost 1 base and J 2 bases, leaving 14 bases between the germline ends. The CDR3, as DNA: TGTGCCTGGAGTGGTGCAGGAATAGGTCAAGAGACCCAGTACTTC. Residues: CAWSGAGIGQETQYF. The variable domain in full, completed from reference TRBV30 and TRBJ2-5, reads SQTIHQWPATLVQPVGSPLSLECTVEGTSNPNLYWYRQAAGRGLQLLFYSVGIGQISSEVPQNLSASRPQDRQFILSSKKLLLSDSGFYLCAWSGAGIGQETQYFGPGTRLLVL.

This clonotype has only one observation. The chain carries TRBV14 and TRBJ2-1; no definite D call. Germline V gene data show CDR1 as SGHDN and CDR2 as FVKESK. The V and J ends lost 2 bases and 4 bases respectively, with 9 bases between them. This CDR3 has 14 amino acids. CDR3 in DNA: TGTGCCAGCAGCCAAACCAACGTGTACAATGAGCAGTTCTTC. Protein product: CASSQTNVYNEQFF.

The chain recombines TRBV18 with TRBJ2-3, with D possibly matching TRBD2 (5 bases). The CDR3 length is 14 residues. Germline V gene sequence: CDR1 KGHSH, CDR2 LQKENI. The V gene lost 0 bases and the J gene lost 3 bases, with 7 bases spanning the gap. CDR3 coding DNA: TGTGCCAGCTCACCACCGGGAGTGACAGATACGCAGTATTTT. This codes for CASSPPGVTDTQYF.

The V and J genes are TRBV6-5 and TRBJ2-5, with 10 bases identical to TRBD1. Germline V gives CDR1 MNHEY, CDR2 SVGAGI. The CDR3 consists of 15 residues. V was pared by 5 bases and J by 3 bases, with 6 bases of the junction left unmatched. The CDR3 DNA reads TGTGCCAGCAGTAACCCGGGACAGGGGAAAGAGACCCAGTACTTC. Translated, it gives CASSNPGQGKETQYF.

The rearrangement joins TRBV11-3 to TRBJ2-7; 7 bases are shared with TRBD2. After removal of 5 bases from V and 1 base from J, the junction contained 5 bases not matched to a gene. The CDR3 covers 14 residues. CDR1 is SGHNT, CDR2 YENEEA, per germline. This CDR3 reads CASSQSGASYEQYF. The DNA of the CDR3 is TGTGCCAGCAGCCAAAGCGGGGCTTCCTACGAGCAGTACTTC.

The chain combines TRBV5-6 with TRBJ1-4, with 7 bases that match TRBD1. CDR3 length: 16 residues. The junction had 10 bases not matched to a gene; V was cut back by 1 base and J by 7 bases. Per the germline V gene, CDR1 is SGHDT and CDR2 is YYEEEE. In DNA form, the CDR3 reads TGTGCCAGCAGCTTGAAGATAGGGGGCTTCGGTGAAAAACTGTTTTTT. As protein: CASSLKIGGFGEKLFF.

This chain uses TRBV27 with TRBJ1-5; a weak D match, TRBD1 (6 bases). CDR1 MNHEY and CDR2 SMNVEV come from the germline V gene (reference sequence). CDR3 size: 16 residues. The V gene lost 5 bases and the J gene lost 5 bases, with 19 bases spanning the gap. The chain's CDR3 is CASSPNYGGIHQPQHF. The CDR3, as DNA: TGTGCCAGCAGTCCAAACTACGGGGGCATACATCAGCCCCAGCATTTT.